This T cell receptor beta chain was captured in a study of blood T cell repertoires in COVID-19. Study-wide context: COVID-19 samples, acute and convalescent, were from the United States, Italy and Spain. T cells, B-cell-depleted T cells, or PBMCs provided the cDNA or gDNA that served as material.

Cohort placement rested on clinical history that participants reported themselves. Authors' analysis steps: Nucleated cell counts were estimated from reference gene primer amplification. Using immunoSEQ multiplex PCR, the repertoire was profiled, and TCRdb retains in-frame clones only, with some absent. The D gene and trimming were derived from the DNA, and the V and J assignments and clone size from that table. The sample yields a few hundred thousand clones, over 75% seen once. Trimming removed 6 bases from V and 8 bases from J; junction bases left unmatched: 8. CDR1 KGHSH and CDR2 LQKENI come from the germline V gene. The CDR3 has 15 amino acids.

This receptor was taken from a man in his forties or fifties in a cohort exposed to, infected with or recovered from COVID-19 (not recorded which). The sequencing sample was made of PBMCs or T cells enriched from blood (not recorded which). V gene TRBV18 combines with J gene TRBJ2-1, with 12 bases matching TRBD2. The CDR3 DNA reads TGTGCCAGCTCGGAACTAGCGGGAGGATATTATGAGCAGTTCTTC. Its translation: CASSELAGGYYEQFF. The whole variable domain, filled in from reference TRBV18 and TRBJ2-1, reads NAGVMQNPRHLVRRRGQEARLRCSPMKGHSHVYWYRQLPEEGLKFMVYLQKENIIDESGMPKERFSAEFPKEGPSILRIQQVVRGDSAAYFCASSELAGGYYEQFFGPGTRLTVL.